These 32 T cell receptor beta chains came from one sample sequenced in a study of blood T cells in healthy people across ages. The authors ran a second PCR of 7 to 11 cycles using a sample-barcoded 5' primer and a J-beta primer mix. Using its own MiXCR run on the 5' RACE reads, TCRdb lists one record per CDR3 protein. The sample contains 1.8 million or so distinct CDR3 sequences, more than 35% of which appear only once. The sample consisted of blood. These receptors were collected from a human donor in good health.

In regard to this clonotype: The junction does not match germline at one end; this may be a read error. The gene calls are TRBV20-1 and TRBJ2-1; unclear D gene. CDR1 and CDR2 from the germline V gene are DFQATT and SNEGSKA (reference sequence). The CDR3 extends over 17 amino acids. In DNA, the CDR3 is TGCAGTGCTAGAGATCTTGCCTCCACGGTCTTTTCTAATGGGCAGTTCTTC. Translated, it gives CSARDLASTVFSNGQFF.

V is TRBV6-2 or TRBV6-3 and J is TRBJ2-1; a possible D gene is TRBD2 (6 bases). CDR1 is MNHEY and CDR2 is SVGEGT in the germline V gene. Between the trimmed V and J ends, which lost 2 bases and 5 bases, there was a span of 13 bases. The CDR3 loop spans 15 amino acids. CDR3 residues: CASSYLPGLNNEQFF. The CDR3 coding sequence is TGTGCCAGCAGTTACCTCCCGGGACTGAACAATGAGCAGTTCTTC.

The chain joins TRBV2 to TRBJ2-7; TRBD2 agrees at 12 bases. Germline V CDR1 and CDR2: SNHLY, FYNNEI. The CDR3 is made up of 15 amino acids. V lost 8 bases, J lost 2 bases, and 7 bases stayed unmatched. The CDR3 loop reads CASGKLAGGAYEQYF. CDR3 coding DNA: TGTGCCAGCGGTAAACTAGCGGGGGGCGCCTACGAGCAGTACTTC. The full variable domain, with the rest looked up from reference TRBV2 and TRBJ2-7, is EPEVTQTPSHQVTQMGQEVILRCVPISNHLYFYWYRQILGQKVEFLVSFYNNEISEKSEIFDDQFSVERPDGSNFTLKIRSTKLEDSAMYFCASGKLAGGAYEQYFGPGTRLTVT.

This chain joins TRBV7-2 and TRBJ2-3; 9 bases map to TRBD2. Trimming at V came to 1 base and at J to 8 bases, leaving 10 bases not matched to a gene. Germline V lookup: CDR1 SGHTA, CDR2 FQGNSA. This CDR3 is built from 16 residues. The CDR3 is CASSLGKAGGLPTQYF. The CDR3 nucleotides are TGTGCCAGCAGCTTAGGCAAGGCGGGGGGGCTTCCTACGCAGTATTTT.

This CDR3 is CASRPTSGGPGDTQYF. The CDR3 DNA reads as TGTGCCAGCAGGCCCACGAGCGGGGGGCCCGGAGATACGCAGTATTTT. The chain recombines TRBV7-9 with TRBJ2-3; 9 nucleotides match TRBD2. This CDR3 has 16 residues. The germline CDR1 and CDR2 sequences are SEHNR and FQNEAQ (reference sequence). With 6 bases clipped from V and 5 bases from J, the junction kept 12 bases outside the gene matches.

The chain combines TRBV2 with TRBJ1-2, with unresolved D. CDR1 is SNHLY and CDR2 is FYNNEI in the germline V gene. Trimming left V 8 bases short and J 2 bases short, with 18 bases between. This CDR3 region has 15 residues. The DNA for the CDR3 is TGTGCCAGCGAAGCCTTTCCGTACACCAACTATGGCTACACCTTC. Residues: CASEAFPYTNYGYTF.

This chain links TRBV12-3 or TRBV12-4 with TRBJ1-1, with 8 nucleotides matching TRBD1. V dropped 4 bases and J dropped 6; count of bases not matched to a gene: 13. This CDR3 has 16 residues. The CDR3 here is CASSSPQGQVISEAFF. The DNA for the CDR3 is TGTGCCAGCAGTTCACCCCAGGGACAGGTAATATCTGAAGCTTTCTTT.

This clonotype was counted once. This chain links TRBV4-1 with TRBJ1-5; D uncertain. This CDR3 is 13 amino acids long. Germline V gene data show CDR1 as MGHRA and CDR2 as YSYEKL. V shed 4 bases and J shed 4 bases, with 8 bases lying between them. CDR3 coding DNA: TGCGCCAGCAGCCCGGGGATGAATCAGCCCCAGCATTTT. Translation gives CASSPGMNQPQHF.

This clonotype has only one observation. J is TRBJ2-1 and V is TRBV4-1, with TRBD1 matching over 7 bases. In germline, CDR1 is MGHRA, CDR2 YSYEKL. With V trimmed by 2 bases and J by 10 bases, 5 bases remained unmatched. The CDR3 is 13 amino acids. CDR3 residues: CASSQTTGYEQFF. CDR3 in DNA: TGCGCCAGCAGCCAAACGACAGGGTACGAGCAGTTCTTC.

CDR3 bases: TGTGCCAGCAGGGGACAGATTAATTGGACTCCTAACTATGGCTACACCTTC. It yields the protein CASRGQINWTPNYGYTF. This chain joins TRBV5-6 and TRBJ1-2, with 7 bases matching TRBD1. The germline V gene encodes CDR1 SGHDT and CDR2 YYEEEE. The CDR3 is 17 amino acids. V was pared by 5 bases and J by 0 bases, with 13 bases of the junction left unmatched.

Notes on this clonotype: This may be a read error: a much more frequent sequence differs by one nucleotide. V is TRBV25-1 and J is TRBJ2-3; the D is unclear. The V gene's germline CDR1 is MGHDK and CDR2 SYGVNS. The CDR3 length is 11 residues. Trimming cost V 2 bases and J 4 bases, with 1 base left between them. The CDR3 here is CASSEPDTQYF. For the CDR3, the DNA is TGTGCCAGCAGTGAACCAGATACGCAGTATTTT.

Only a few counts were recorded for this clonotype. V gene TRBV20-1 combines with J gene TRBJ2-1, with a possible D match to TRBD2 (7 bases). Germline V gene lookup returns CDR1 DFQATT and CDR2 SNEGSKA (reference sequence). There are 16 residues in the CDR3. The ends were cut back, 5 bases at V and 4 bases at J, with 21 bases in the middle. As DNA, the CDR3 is TGCAGTGCTCCTCACTGGGGGGGGGGCCGGTACAATGAGCAGTTCTTC. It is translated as CSAPHWGGGRYNEQFF.

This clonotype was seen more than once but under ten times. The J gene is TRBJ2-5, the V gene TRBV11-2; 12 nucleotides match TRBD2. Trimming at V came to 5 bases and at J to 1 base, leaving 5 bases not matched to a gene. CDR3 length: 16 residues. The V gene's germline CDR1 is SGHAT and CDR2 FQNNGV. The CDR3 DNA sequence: TGTGCCAGCAGCCAGACTAGCGGGGGTCCCCAAGAGACCCAGTACTTC. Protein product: CASSQTSGGPQETQYF. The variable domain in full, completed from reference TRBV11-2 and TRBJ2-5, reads EAGVAQSPRYKIIEKRQSVAFWCNPISGHATLYWYQQILGQGPKLLIQFQNNGVVDDSQLPKDRFSAERLKGVDSTLKIQPAKLEDSAVYLCASSQTSGGPQETQYFGPGTRLLVL.

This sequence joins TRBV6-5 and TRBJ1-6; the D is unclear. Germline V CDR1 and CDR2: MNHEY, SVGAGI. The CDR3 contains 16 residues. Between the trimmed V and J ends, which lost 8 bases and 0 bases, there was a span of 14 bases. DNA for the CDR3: TGTGCCAGCGCAGGACGGTTAAGCTCCTATAATTCACCCCTCCACTTT. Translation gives CASAGRLSSYNSPLHF.

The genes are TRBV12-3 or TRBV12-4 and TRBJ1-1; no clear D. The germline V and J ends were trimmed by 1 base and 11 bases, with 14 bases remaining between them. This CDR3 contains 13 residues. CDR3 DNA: TGTGCCAGCAGTTTAGTTAACGGGGAGTGGGCTTTCTTT. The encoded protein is CASSLVNGEWAFF.

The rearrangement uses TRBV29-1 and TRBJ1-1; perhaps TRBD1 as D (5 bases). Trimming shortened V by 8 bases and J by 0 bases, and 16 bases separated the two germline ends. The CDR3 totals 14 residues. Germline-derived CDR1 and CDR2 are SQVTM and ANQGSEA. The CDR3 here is CSTGGEPLNTEAFF. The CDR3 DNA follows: TGCAGCACCGGGGGGGAACCGTTGAACACTGAAGCTTTCTTT.

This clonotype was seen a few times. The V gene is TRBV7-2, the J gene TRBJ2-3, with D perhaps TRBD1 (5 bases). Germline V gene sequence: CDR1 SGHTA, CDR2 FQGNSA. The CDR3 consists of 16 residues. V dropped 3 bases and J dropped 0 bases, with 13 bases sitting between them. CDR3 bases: TGTGCCAGCAGCTTCCTAAGACAGCTTAGCACAGATACGCAGTATTTT. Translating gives CASSFLRQLSTDTQYF.

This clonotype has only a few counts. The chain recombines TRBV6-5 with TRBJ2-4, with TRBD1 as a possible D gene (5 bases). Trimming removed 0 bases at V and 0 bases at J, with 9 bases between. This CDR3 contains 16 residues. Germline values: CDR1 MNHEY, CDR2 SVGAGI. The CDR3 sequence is CASSYSKTVAKNIQYF. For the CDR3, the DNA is TGTGCCAGCAGTTACTCGAAGACAGTAGCCAAAAACATTCAGTACTTC.

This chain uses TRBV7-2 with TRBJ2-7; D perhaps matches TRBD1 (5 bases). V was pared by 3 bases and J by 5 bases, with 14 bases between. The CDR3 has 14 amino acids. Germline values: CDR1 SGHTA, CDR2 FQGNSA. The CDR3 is CASSFQGASHEQYF. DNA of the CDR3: TGTGCCAGCAGCTTTCAGGGTGCATCTCACGAGCAGTACTTC.

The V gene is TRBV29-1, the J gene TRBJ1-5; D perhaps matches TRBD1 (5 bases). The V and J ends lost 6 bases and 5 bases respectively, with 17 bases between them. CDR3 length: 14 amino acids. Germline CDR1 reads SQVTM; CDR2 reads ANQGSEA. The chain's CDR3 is CSVAENRGDQPQHF. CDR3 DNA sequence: TGCAGCGTGGCCGAGAATAGGGGTGATCAGCCCCAGCATTTT.

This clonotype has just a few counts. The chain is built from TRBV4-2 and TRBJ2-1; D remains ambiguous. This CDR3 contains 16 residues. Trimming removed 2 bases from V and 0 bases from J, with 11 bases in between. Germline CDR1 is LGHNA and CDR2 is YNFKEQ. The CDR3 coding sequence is TGTGCCAGCAGCCAAATCTTCGGGTCCTCCTACAATGAGCAGTTCTTC. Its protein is CASSQIFGSSYNEQFF.

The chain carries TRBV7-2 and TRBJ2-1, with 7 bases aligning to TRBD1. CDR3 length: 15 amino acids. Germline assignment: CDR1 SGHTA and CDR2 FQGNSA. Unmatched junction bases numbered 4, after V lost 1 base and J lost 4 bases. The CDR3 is CASSLGDSRYNEQFF. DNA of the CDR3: TGTGCCAGCAGCTTAGGGGACAGCCGATACAATGAGCAGTTCTTC.

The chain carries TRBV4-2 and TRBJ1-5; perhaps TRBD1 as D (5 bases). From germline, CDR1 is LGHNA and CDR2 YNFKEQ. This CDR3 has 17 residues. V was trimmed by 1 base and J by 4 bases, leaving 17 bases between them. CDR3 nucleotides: TGTGCCAGCAGCCAAGTCGTGGGGCCTAAGGGGAATCAGCCCCAGCATTTT. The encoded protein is CASSQVVGPKGNQPQHF.

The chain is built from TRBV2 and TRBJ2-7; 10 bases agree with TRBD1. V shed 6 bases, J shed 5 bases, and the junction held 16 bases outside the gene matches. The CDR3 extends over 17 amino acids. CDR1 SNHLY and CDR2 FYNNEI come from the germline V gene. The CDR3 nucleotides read TGTGCCAGCAGCCCGAGACAGGGGGCTCGGCATATCGACGAGCAGTACTTC. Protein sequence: CASSPRQGARHIDEQYF.

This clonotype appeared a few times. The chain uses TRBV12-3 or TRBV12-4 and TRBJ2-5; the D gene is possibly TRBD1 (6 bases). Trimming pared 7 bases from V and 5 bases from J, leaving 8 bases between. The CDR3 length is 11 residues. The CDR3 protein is CASKGDETQYF. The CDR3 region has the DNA TGTGCCAGCAAGGGGGACGAGACCCAGTACTTC.

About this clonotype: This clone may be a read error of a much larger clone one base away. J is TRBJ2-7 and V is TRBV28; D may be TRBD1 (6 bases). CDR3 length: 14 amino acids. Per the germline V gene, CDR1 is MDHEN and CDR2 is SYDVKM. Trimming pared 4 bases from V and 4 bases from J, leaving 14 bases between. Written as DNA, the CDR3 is TGTGCCAGCAGTTCGGGAACAGGGTGTTACGAGCAGTACTTC. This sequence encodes CASSSGTGCYEQYF.

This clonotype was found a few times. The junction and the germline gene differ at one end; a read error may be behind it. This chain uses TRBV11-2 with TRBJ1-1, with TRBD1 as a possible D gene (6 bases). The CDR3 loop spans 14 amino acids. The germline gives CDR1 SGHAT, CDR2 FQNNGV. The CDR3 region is CASSRNRVNAEAFF. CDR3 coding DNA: TGTGCCAGCAGCCGAAACAGGGTGAACGCTGAAGCTTTCTTT.

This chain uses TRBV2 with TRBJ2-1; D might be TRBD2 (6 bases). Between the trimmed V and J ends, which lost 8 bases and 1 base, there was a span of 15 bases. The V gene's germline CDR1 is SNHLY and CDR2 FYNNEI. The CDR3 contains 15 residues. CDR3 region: CASCTGLPSYNEQFF. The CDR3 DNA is TGTGCCAGCTGCACCGGACTACCGTCCTACAATGAGCAGTTCTTC.

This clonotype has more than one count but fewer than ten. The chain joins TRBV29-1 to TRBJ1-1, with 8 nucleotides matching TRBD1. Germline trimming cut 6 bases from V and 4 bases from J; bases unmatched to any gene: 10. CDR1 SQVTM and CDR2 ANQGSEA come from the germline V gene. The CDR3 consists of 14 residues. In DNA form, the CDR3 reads TGCAGCGTCGGCACGACAGGGGTGACCACTGAAGCTTTCTTT. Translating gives CSVGTTGVTTEAFF. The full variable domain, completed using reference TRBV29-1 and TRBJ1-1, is SAVISQKPSRDICQRGTSLTIQCQVDSQVTMMFWYRQQPGQSLTLIATANQGSEATYESGFVIDKFPISRPNLTFSTLTVSNMSPEDSSIYLCSVGTTGVTTEAFFGQGTRLTVV.

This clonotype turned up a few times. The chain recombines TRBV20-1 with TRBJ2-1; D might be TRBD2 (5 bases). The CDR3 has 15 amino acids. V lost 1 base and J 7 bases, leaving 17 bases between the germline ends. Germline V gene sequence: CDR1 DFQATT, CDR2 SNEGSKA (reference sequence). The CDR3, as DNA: TGCAGTGCTAGAGCTCCGAGCGGTTATAAAAATGAGCAGTTCTTC. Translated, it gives CSARAPSGYKNEQFF.

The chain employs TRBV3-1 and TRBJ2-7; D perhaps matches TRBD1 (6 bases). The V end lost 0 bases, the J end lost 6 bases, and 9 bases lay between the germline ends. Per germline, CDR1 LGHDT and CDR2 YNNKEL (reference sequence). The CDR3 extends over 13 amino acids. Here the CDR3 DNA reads TGTGCCAGCAGCCAAGAACAGGGACCCGAGCAGTACTTC. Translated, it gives CASSQEQGPEQYF.

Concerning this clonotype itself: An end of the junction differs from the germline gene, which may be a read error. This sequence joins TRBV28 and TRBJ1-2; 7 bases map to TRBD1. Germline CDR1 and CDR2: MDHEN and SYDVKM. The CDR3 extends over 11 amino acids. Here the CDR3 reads CASSYRGGSTF. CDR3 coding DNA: TGTGCCAGCAGTTACAGGGGAGGCTCCACCTTC.